Listed below are T cell receptor beta chains from one sample, sequenced in a study of Graves' ophthalmopathy and Graves' hyperthyroidism. TCRdb re-called the multiplex PCR reads with MiXCR, one entry per CDR3 protein. The sample has about 400,000 distinct CDR3 sequences; roughly 14% are singletons. Specimen: peripheral blood. Every receptor here comes from a woman aged 18-35 years with stable Graves' hyperthyroidism. Each CDR3 is given with its conserved first and last residue. Each record gives: J gene, clone size, D gene, V gene, CDR3 DNA, CDR3 protein. D genes are given only for firm matches. Expanded clones are given a class, and other clones once, few, many or no size at all.

TRBJ1-1 | many | NA | TRBV15 | TGTGCCACCAGCAGAGATTGGGGACAGAACACTGAAGCTTTCTTT | CATSRDWGQNTEAFF
TRBJ2-4 | few | TRBD2 | TRBV20-1 | TGCAGTGCTGTCCCTAGCGGGGGCCAACTCTCAATAGCCAAAAACATTCAGTACTTC | CSAVPSGGQLSIAKNIQYF
TRBJ2-5 | many | TRBD2 | TRBV19 | TGTGCCAGTAGTACCTCGGGACTAGCGGGAGAGACCCAGTACTTC | CASSTSGLAGETQYF
TRBJ1-5 | NA | NA | TRBV27 | TGTGCCAGCAGTTCATCGGGATTCGGTCAGCCCCAGCATTTT | CASSSSGFGQPQHF
TRBJ2-5 | many | NA | TRBV15 | TGTGCCACCAGCAGCGACTGGGGGACCCAGTACTTC | CATSSDWGTQYF
TRBJ1-1 | many | NA | TRBV6-5 | TGTGCCAGCAGTTCCTCGGGGGGCACTGAAGCTTTCTTT | CASSSSGGTEAFF
TRBJ2-4 | few | TRBD2 | TRBV7-3 | TGTGCCAGCAACTTAGCGGGAATAGCCAAAAACATTCAGTACTTC | CASNLAGIAKNIQYF
TRBJ1-1 | many | TRBD1 | TRBV7-3 | TGTGCCAGCAGCTTACTCGACAGGGTGGTGGACACTGAAGCTTTCTTT | CASSLLDRVVDTEAFF
TRBJ2-5 | NA | NA | TRBV11-2 | TGTGCCAGCAGCCGAATATCTGGTAGTGGGGCCCAAGAGACCCAGTACTTC | CASSRISGSGAQETQYF
TRBJ2-7 | many | TRBD2 | TRBV6-1 | TGTGCCAGCAGTACCCGGGAGCGGGGGGTTTACGAGCAGTACTTC | CASSTRERGVYEQYF
TRBJ1-1 | many | TRBD1 | TRBV29-1 | TGCAGCGTTGAATCGGACAGGCGAGCGAACACTGAAGCTTTCTTT | CSVESDRRANTEAFF
TRBJ2-7 | many | NA | TRBV6-1 | TGTGCCAGCAGTCCCCGGAAGCATCCCACCTACGAGCAGTACTTC | CASSPRKHPTYEQYF
TRBJ1-5 | many | NA | TRBV6-2/TRBV6-3 | TGTGCCAGCAGCCCAGCCTATGGGGGTAGCAATCAGCCCCAGCATTTT | CASSPAYGGSNQPQHF
TRBJ2-2 | NA | TRBD2 | TRBV20-1 | TGCAGTGCTGCGCCCCCCGGGACTAGCGGGAACACCGGGGAGCTGTTTTTT | CSAAPPGTSGNTGELFF
TRBJ2-7 | few | NA | TRBV2 | TGTGCCAGTTACGAGGGATTTGGGTACTTC | CASYEGFGYF
TRBJ1-2 | many | TRBD1 | TRBV5-1 | TGCGCCAGCAGCCTCCGGACAGGAGTATCCTATGGCTACACCTTC | CASSLRTGVSYGYTF
TRBJ2-5 | many | NA | TRBV20-1 | TGCAGTGCCACCTCATATGGGCGACGAGAGACCCAGTACTTC | CSATSYGRRETQYF
TRBJ1-5 | many | NA | TRBV11-1 | TGTGCCAGCAGCTTAGGGGCGGGGAGGGTGATCGGCAATCAGCCCCAGCATTTT | CASSLGAGRVIGNQPQHF
TRBJ1-1 | few | TRBD1 | TRBV5-1 | TGCGCCAGCAGCACAGGGACAGGGGGCGTTGCTGAAGCTTTCTTT | CASSTGTGGVAEAFF
TRBJ2-2 | many | NA | TRBV15 | TGTGCCACCAGGGCAGGTTTTACGAACACCGGGGAGCTGTTTTTT | CATRAGFTNTGELFF
TRBJ1-2 | few | NA | TRBV7-9 | TGTGCCAGCAGCTTAGGGCAGAGAGGCTACACCTTC | CASSLGQRGYTF
TRBJ2-5 | many | NA | TRBV7-9 | TGTGCCAGCAGCTTAGCGGGGATCCAAGAGACCCAGTACTTC | CASSLAGIQETQYF
TRBJ1-6 | many | NA | TRBV27 | TGTGCCAGCAGTTCGTTTGATTCACCCCTCCACTTT | CASSSFDSPLHF
TRBJ1-1 | many | NA | TRBV3-1 | TGTGCCAGCAGCCAGGGGTGGACAACGAACACTGAAGCTTTCTTT | CASSQGWTTNTEAFF
TRBJ1-2 | few | NA | TRBV12-3/TRBV12-4 | TGTGCCAGCACCCCTACCGGGGGGGGGGGGTCGGGCTACACCTTC | CASTPTGGGGSGYTF
TRBJ2-7 | NA | TRBD1 | TRBV6-4 | TGTGCCAGCGGACGCCATGGTGGGACAGGGGCCTACGAGCAGTACTTC | CASGRHGGTGAYEQYF